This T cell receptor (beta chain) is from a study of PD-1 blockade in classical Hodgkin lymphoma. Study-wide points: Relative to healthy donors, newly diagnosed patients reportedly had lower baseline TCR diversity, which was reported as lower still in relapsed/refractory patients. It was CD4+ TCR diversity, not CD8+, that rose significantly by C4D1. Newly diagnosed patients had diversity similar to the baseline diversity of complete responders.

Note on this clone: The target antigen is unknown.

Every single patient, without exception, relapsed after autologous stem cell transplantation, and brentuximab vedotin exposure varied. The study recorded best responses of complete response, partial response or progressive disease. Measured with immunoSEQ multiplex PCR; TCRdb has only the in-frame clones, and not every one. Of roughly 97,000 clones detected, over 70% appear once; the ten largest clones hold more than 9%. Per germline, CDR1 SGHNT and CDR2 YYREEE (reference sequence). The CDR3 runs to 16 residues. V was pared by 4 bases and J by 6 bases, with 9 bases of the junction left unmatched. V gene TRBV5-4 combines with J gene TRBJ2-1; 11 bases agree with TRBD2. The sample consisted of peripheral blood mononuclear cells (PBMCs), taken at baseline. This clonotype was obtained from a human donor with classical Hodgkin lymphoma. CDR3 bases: TGTGCCAGCAGCCTACCACTAGCGGGAGTCTTCAATGAGCAGTTCTTC. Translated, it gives CASSLPLAGVFNEQFF.